These T cell receptor beta chains were read from a single sample in a study of blood T cell repertoires in COVID-19. Some clones are missing from TCRdb's copy, which holds only in-frame ones; the method was immunoSEQ multiplex PCR. The sample consists of 310,000 or so clones, 70% to 90% of them appearing once. Sequenced material: PBMCs or T cells enriched from blood (not recorded which). Receptors were obtained from a woman in her twenties or thirties who had recovered from COVID-19. The CDR3 runs from the conserved cysteine through the conserved F or W.

j_call v_call cdr3_aa
TRBJ2-3 TRBV6-1 CASSAGTSTLTDTQYF
TRBJ1-3 TRBV14 CASRLTGALRNTIYF
TRBJ1-1 TRBV12-3/TRBV12-4 CASSLGPFSEAFF
TRBJ2-7 TRBV6-1 CASSEGTRIVYF
TRBJ2-5 TRBV3-1/TRBV3-2 CASSQGQGDQETQYF
TRBJ1-1 TRBV13 CASSLLGRTNTEAFF
TRBJ1-5 TRBV10-1 CASDRGGNQPQHF
TRBJ2-7 TRBV6-5 CASSSLYEQYF
TRBJ1-2 TRBV7-2 CASSGRGANYGYTF
TRBJ2-3 TRBV12-3/TRBV12-4 CASSFGGDTQYF
TRBJ1-1 TRBV3-1/TRBV3-2 CASSRIEGDTEAFF
TRBJ2-7 TRBV18 CASSPGTGDHEQYF
TRBJ2-3 TRBV5-1 CASSFVSGEDTQYF
TRBJ1-6 TRBV7-9 CASRRAEVSYNSPLHF
TRBJ2-7 TRBV7-6 CASSSGGPEQYF
TRBJ1-2 TRBV4-3 CASSQDREAHYGYTF
TRBJ1-2 TRBV6-2/TRBV6-3 CASSSRDRGTLGYGYTF
TRBJ1-2 TRBV29-1 CSVEGAGVYGYTF
TRBJ1-5 TRBV6-4 CASRAPGARALLFNQPQHF
TRBJ2-2 TRBV4-3 CASSLGTGRAGELFF
TRBJ1-5 TRBV19 CASSTYLTGLGQPQHF
TRBJ1-1 TRBV4-2 CASSQGLRNTEAFF
TRBJ2-3 TRBV6-1 CASSASSGGAGDTQYF
TRBJ1-1 TRBV5-1 CASSLGTDVTEAFF
TRBJ1-5 TRBV19 CASSRGTGGQPQHF
TRBJ1-2 TRBV30 CAWARQGLALNYGYTF
TRBJ1-1 TRBV5-4 CASSSPYNTEAFF
TRBJ1-2 TRBV29-1 CSVGGRGDFYGYTF
TRBJ2-7 TRBV19 CASSLGTGAYEQYF
TRBJ2-1 TRBV4-2 CASSQAWAGLGGQFF
TRBJ1-2 TRBV10-3 CAISKGHTYGYTF
TRBJ1-1 TRBV5-6 CASSLGGAGGRDTEAFF
TRBJ2-7 TRBV5-4 CASSGGRGSSYEQYF
TRBJ1-5 TRBV30 CAWSVGQGGQPQHF
TRBJ2-5 TRBV5-1 CASSPGLAGPGTQYF
TRBJ2-1 TRBV9 CASSVTGRYDNEQFF
TRBJ1-5 TRBV5-6 CASSIRDRGSYSNQPQHF
TRBJ2-7 TRBV7-9 CASSLASGGTYEQYF
TRBJ1-1 TRBV14 CASSQVLGGVYTEAFF
TRBJ2-1 TRBV12-3/TRBV12-4 CASSLAGKEQFF
TRBJ2-1 TRBV6-2/TRBV6-3 CASSPSPGTGGFF
TRBJ1-1 TRBV29-1 CSAGSRGNTEAFF
TRBJ2-3 TRBV5-6 CASSHVRVSTDTQYF